This paragraph covers one TCR beta chain sequence. What antigen it recognizes has not been identified. No base-level quality is on record; no much larger clone is a single base apart. This sample stems from a study of shared clonotypes between healthy human individuals (dated by TCRdb to 2020 to 2022). General notes on the study: The cohort included a few men and a couple of women between 18 and 49 years of age. Per donor, three plates each were used for CD4 naive and CD4 memory, two for CD8 naive, and one for CD8 memory. The study deeply sequenced blood TCR repertoires of about 5 healthy adults to estimate repertoire size and the extent of clonotype sharing between individuals. To increase sequencing depth and limit assay-specific biases, TCR repertoire library preparation and sequencing were carried out by different laboratories using diverse techniques. Per donor, leukapheresis produced somewhere between about 0.8 and 9 billion PBMCs.

Healthy HIV-negative adults with no recently reported acute infections or vaccinations were included as donors. Every donor was a Caucasian adult residing in Nashville, Tennessee, USA. CD4+ T cells were enriched through magnetic negative selection, after which naive cells were positively selected on CD45RA and the remaining negative fraction served as the memory subset. Blood was obtained by leukapheresis, after which PBMCs were separated by Ficoll-Histopaque density gradient centrifugation and cryopreserved in liquid nitrogen vapor phase. Analytical flow cytometry was used to check the purity and quantity of every magnetically sorted T cell population. Genomic DNA was isolated from every sorted fraction and measured by UV absorbance on a Nanodrop 2000c. The CDR3, from cysteine to phenylalanine, totals 16 residues. The read is trimmed to its CDR3 DNA, 48 bases read in frame from base 1. Ends trimmed: V by 0 bases, J by 3 bases; bases unmatched to a gene: 8. CDR1 and CDR2 (SGHNT, YYREEE) derive from the germline V gene (reference sequence).

Points the paper makes about the study in general: Sampling was restricted to blood, and TCR repertoires in tissue are likely to differ from TCR repertoires in blood. Even with the large sequencing depth, rarefaction of the sorted-subset datasets indicated that sequencing was incomplete. Compared with non-shared clonotypes, clonotypes shared by all four sorted-subset donors had higher generation probabilities. Naive subsets generally had larger estimated clonotype richness than memory subsets. Based on pairwise subsampling, the degree of clonotype sharing among donors was expected to be affected by sequencing depth. Because the study included a small number of donors, the genetic and exposure-history diversity represented was limited. Across a few donors, around 5% of naive CD4, roughly 3.8% of naive CD8, 2.3% of memory CD4, and approximately 0.4% of memory CD8 clonotypes were shared.

TCR CDR3 regions were amplified from genomic DNA by multiplex PCR using the deep immunoSEQ assay. Genomic DNA extracted from each cell subset was distributed evenly over all wells of several immunoSEQ 96-well plates, and each plate served as one replicate. Each replicate PCR for sorted subsets received approximately 220 ng genomic DNA, equal to roughly 33,000 T cell genomes. Purified libraries were quantified with a Qubit 3.0 fluorometer, sized on a Bioanalyzer 2100, and re-quantified with the KAPA Library Quantification kit. Every immunoSEQ 96-well plate was sequenced on a dedicated single-read 150-cycle Illumina NextSeq 550 flow cell. Per the authors' processing: The immunoSEQ output contained only junctional sequences without quality scores, so filtering could not match that applied to full-length reads. To assign V/J genes and CDR3, sequences were annotated against IMGT germline references using PyIR, a Python wrapper for IgBLAST v1.9. Reads with weak V/J assignments (E-value above 1e-6), missing CDR3, stop codons, out-of-frame junctions, or ambiguous translated residues were removed. V3J clonotypes were defined as sequences sharing an identical inferred V gene, J gene, and CDR3 amino acid sequence. Percentage overlap between repertoires was calculated by dividing the number of shared unique clonotypes by the size of the smaller repertoire. Repertoire richness was assessed with RTK rarefaction, the Chao1 estimator, and Recon v2.1 estimates of unobserved clonotypes. Generation probabilities for all TCRbeta clonotypes obtained by the gDNA method from a few donors were computed using OLGA. Imported from immuneACCESS, the table was reduced by TCRdb to in-frame sequences with V and J called. These copies leave out some clones; in studies compared against another copy, an unresolved V gene accounts for under half, and the cause of the remainder is not known. V, J and clone size reflect that table, while D and trimming were determined from the DNA. This sample comprises around 2.5 million clones, 93% of them detected only once. More than 0.35% of the sample is held by the ten biggest clonotypes.

The sequence was collected from a man younger than 30 in good health. Some clones in this sample may be carry-over from other donors' samples. The chain uses TRBV5-4 and TRBJ1-2, with TRBD1 matching 7 junction bases. Sequenced material: naive CD4+ T cells from PBMCs. Taken with the paper, the label for cell subset or site translates to: CD45RA+ positively selected. The encoded CDR3 is CASSLVGRGQDYGYTF. The nucleotide sequence is given as TGTGCCAGCAGCTTGGTCGGGAGGGGGCAGGACTATGGCTACACCTTC.